This TCR beta chain was sequenced for a study of CD8+ T cells in alopecia areata. The wider study: Patients received oral tofacitinib, 5 to 10 mg twice daily, for moderate-to-severe alopecia areata. Study conclusions and caveats: Scalp specimens additionally yield sequences from normal skin's resident alphabeta T cells. Scalp and blood samples kept many expanded lesional clones throughout tofacitinib.

Treatment described: oral pan-JAK inhibitor, 5-10 mg twice daily. Details on this clone: The antigen is not known.

Once RNA had been extracted, it was reverse transcribed into cDNA to act as the sequencing template. Repertoires were generated with immunoSEQ multiplex PCR, while TCRdb's copy carries only in-frame clones and drops some. Among about 210,000 clones, approximately 72% were seen once, and the ten largest hold 0.95% to 1.5%. This TCR derives from a human donor with alopecia areata. The input for sequencing was CD4+ T cells sorted from blood, taken at approximately week 45, from a patient treated with tofacitinib.

CDR3 region: CSVEVSGAGELFF. The CDR3 DNA reads as TGCAGCGTTGAAGTGTCAGGGGCCGGGGAGCTGTTTTTT. The V and J genes are TRBV29-1 and TRBJ2-2; TRBD1 is a possible D gene (6 bases). The CDR3 spans 13 residues. Germline-derived CDR1 and CDR2 are SQVTM and ANQGSEA. The germline V and J ends were trimmed by 1 base and 6 bases, with 9 bases remaining between them.